The present T cell receptor (beta chain) was sequenced within a study of blood T cell repertoires in COVID-19. Study information: T cells, B-cell-depleted T cells, or PBMCs supplied cDNA or gDNA.

This CDR3 spans 16 amino acids. Germline assignment: CDR1 LNHDA and CDR2 SQIVND (reference sequence). V lost 7 bases, J lost 7 bases, and 23 bases lay in between. Clones were sequenced by immunoSEQ multiplex PCR, and TCRdb holds only the in-frame ones, with some missing. This table has under 250,000 clones, around 80% appearing once. V gene TRBV19 combines with J gene TRBJ2-1, with a tentative D call TRBD1 (5 bases). The clonotype comes from a woman between 35 and 50 years old with acute or convalescent COVID-19. Sequences were obtained from peripheral blood. The CDR3 DNA reads as TGTGCCAGTATGGAATCAGGGAAGGGATTGAGGAATGAGCAGTTCTTC. Amino acids: CASMESGKGLRNEQFF.